The clone carrying this T cell receptor (beta chain) was seen repeatedly, ten times or more. The record originates from a study of beta chain features in type 1 diabetes. The CDR3 is 12 residues long. The V gene lost 1 base and the J gene lost 2 bases, with 6 bases spanning the gap. The germline V gene has CDR1 GTSNPN and CDR2 SVGIG (reference sequence). Isolated RNA was reverse transcribed in full, so expressed TCRB transcripts were sequenced. Generated by immunoSEQ multiplex PCR, the TCRdb table keeps only in-frame clones and is missing some. Among roughly 330,000 clones listed, 11% were seen once. The source of this sequence is a woman in her 30s in good health. This chain connects TRBV30 to TRBJ2-7; TRBD2 is a possible D gene (5 bases). Sequenced: naive CD4+ T cells from blood. This CDR3 reads CAWSGTPYEQYF. In DNA, the CDR3 is TGTGCCTGGAGTGGGACTCCCTACGAGCAGTACTTC.